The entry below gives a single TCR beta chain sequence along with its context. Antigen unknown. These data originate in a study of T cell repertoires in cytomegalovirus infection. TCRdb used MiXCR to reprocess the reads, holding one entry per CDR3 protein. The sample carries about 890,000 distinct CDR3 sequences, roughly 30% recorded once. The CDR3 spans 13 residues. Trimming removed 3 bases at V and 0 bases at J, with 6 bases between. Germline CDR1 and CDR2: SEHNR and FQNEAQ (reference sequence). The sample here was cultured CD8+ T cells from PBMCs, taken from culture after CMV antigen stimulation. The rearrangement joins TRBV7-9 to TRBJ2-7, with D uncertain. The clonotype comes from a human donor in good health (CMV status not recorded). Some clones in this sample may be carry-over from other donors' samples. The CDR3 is CASSFSSSYEQYV. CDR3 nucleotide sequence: TGTGCCAGCAGCTTTTCGAGCTCCTACGAGCAGTACGTC.